Presented here are 9 T cell receptor beta chains from one specimen sequenced in a study of blood T cell repertoires in COVID-19 (dated by TCRdb to the early 2020s). Libraries were prepared through the immunoSEQ multiplex PCR assay. The table was pulled from immuneACCESS by TCRdb, which kept in-frame rearrangements only. Such tables lose some clones; where checked, under half of the loss comes from unresolved V genes, and the rest has no known cause. Across this sample there are 65,000 to 90,000 clones, with around 87% seen only once. Of the sample, about 3% falls within the top ten clones. The sequenced sample consisted of peripheral blood. These receptors were collected from a woman aged 45-60 years with active or convalescent COVID-19.

The chain carries TRBV29-1 and TRBJ2-7, with 9 bases that match TRBD1. J lost 3 bases, V lost 6 bases, and 6 bases had no gene match. This CDR3 is 13 amino acids long. Looked up from germline, CDR1 is SQVTM and CDR2 is ANQGSEA. The CDR3 DNA reads as TGCAGCGTCGTAGGGACAGGGAGCTACGAGCAGTACTTC. This gives the protein CSVVGTGSYEQYF.

The chain employs TRBV9 and TRBJ2-3, with 12 bases lining up with TRBD2. Germline V lookup: CDR1 SGDLS, CDR2 YYNGEE. The CDR3 totals 18 residues. V lost 0 bases and J lost 4; bases outside the gene matches: 9. In nucleotides, the CDR3 is TGTGCCAGCAGCGTAGAAGGTCTAGCGGGGGGGCCCGCAGATACGCAGTATTTT. The encoded protein is CASSVEGLAGGPADTQYF.

The chain employs TRBV5-1 and TRBJ2-3; D is unresolved. Trimming took 2 bases from V and 9 from J, leaving 13 bases between them. Germline CDR1 is SGHRS and CDR2 is YFSETQ. The length of the CDR3 is 13 residues. The CDR3 protein is CASSLSSPGTQYF. CDR3 DNA: TGCGCCAGCAGCTTAAGCTCCCCAGGCACGCAGTATTTT.

This clone was seen once. The J gene is TRBJ1-4, the V gene TRBV11-2, with D perhaps matching TRBD1 (5 bases). CDR1 SGHAT and CDR2 FQNNGV come from the germline V gene. CDR3 length: 14 amino acids. V dropped 1 base and J dropped 8 bases, with 11 bases sitting between them. The CDR3 coding sequence is TGTGCCAGCAGCTTAGGTCAGGGCGGAGAAAAACTGTTTTTT. This codes for CASSLGQGGEKLFF. The full variable domain, its missing parts supplied by reference TRBV11-2 and TRBJ1-4, is EAGVAQSPRYKIIEKRQSVAFWCNPISGHATLYWYQQILGQGPKLLIQFQNNGVVDDSQLPKDRFSAERLKGVDSTLKIQPAKLEDSAVYLCASSLGQGGEKLFFGSGTQLSVL.

On this clone: Its ends do not fully match the called genes, so a read error is possible. This chain uses TRBV7-7 with TRBJ2-2; the match to TRBD1 covers 7 bases. CDR3 size: 16 residues. Germline CDR1 reads SSHAT; CDR2 reads FNYEAQ (reference sequence). CDR3 amino acids: CASSSTGSGGTGELFF. Written as DNA, the CDR3 is TGTGCTAGCAGCTCGACAGGGTCCGGAGGCACCGGGGAGCTGTTTTTT.

This clone was counted only a few times. The chain combines TRBV30 with TRBJ1-3, with 8 bases aligning to TRBD1. Germline V gene data show CDR1 as GTSNPN and CDR2 as SVGIG (reference sequence). This CDR3 comprises 17 residues. With V trimmed by 1 base and J by 0 bases, 8 bases remained unmatched. This CDR3 is CAWSGGGTGPSGNTIYF. In DNA, the CDR3 is TGTGCCTGGAGTGGGGGAGGGACAGGTCCCTCTGGAAACACCATATATTTT.

The chain has TRBV10-3 and TRBJ1-2, with 7 bases matching TRBD1. Germline loops: CDR1 ENHRY, CDR2 SYGVKD. V lost 4 bases to trimming and J lost 8 bases; unmatched junction nucleotides: 10. This CDR3 has 14 residues. The CDR3 sequence: CAISAGQSKRGYTF. CDR3 bases: TGTGCCATCAGTGCGGGACAGAGCAAAAGGGGCTACACCTTC.

The genes are TRBV5-5 and TRBJ2-1; TRBD2 might be the D (7 bases). Between the trimmed V and J ends, which lost 2 bases and 7 bases, there was a span of 16 bases. The CDR3 sequence is 15 residues long. Germline CDR1 is SGHKS and CDR2 is YYEKEE (reference sequence). Here the CDR3 reads CASSFGGGALNEQFF. CDR3 sequence (DNA): TGTGCCAGCAGCTTTGGTGGGGGGGCGCTAAATGAGCAGTTCTTC.

A note on this clone: This same CDR3 is encoded by further DNA sequences in the sample. V gene TRBV19 combines with J gene TRBJ2-2; D ambiguous. The CDR3 consists of 12 residues. Germline-derived CDR1 and CDR2 are LNHDA and SQIVND (reference sequence). Trimming pared 3 bases from V and 7 bases from J, leaving 6 bases between. The CDR3 DNA is TGTGCCAGTAGTATTTCTGTCGGGGAGCTGTTTTTT. Translated, it gives CASSISVGELFF.